The 27 T cell receptor beta chains below were found in one sample sequenced in a study of cytomegalovirus exposure and HLA in healthy donors. PCR involved 60 Vbeta and 13 Jbeta primers. The repertoire was sequenced with immunoSEQ multiplex PCR; TCRdb's copy has only in-frame clones and lacks some. The data contain approximately 150,000 clones, approximately 85% of them singletons. Sequencing input: PBMCs. These receptors all come from a man under 40 in good health and CMV-seropositive.

The chain uses TRBV7-3 and TRBJ2-2; 9 nucleotides match TRBD1. CDR1 and CDR2 from the germline V gene are SGHTA and FQGTGA. This CDR3 region has 19 residues. V trimming: 5 bases; J trimming: 2 bases; junction bases outside the gene matches: 15. This CDR3 is CASSLGTGTSQFNTGELFF. The CDR3 DNA reads TGTGCCAGCAGCCTCGGGACAGGGACTTCCCAATTCAACACCGGGGAGCTGTTTTTT.

J is TRBJ1-3 and V is TRBV5-1; tentatively, D is TRBD1 (5 bases). This CDR3 is built from 16 residues. In germline, CDR1 is SGHRS, CDR2 YFSETQ. V was pared by 3 bases and J by 0 bases, with 13 bases between. The chain's CDR3 is CASSYGGTHSGNTIYF. CDR3 nucleotides: TGCGCCAGCAGCTATGGGGGGACGCACTCTGGAAACACCATATATTTT.

This chain links TRBV5-1 with TRBJ1-3, with 8 bases that match TRBD1. The CDR3 is 16 amino acids. Germline V gene sequence: CDR1 SGHRS, CDR2 YFSETQ. The J segment lost 2 bases and the V segment lost 0 bases, leaving 4 bases of the junction unmatched. CDR3 bases: TGCGCCAGCAGCTTGGGGACAGGGATGGCTGGAAACACCATATATTTT. This sequence encodes CASSLGTGMAGNTIYF.

The V call is TRBV20-1, the J call TRBJ2-7, with a weak D call TRBD1 (7 bases). The CDR3 extends over 11 amino acids. The V end was cut by 4 bases, the J end by 6 bases, with 10 bases between. Germline CDR1 reads DFQATT; CDR2 reads SNEGSKA (reference sequence). CDR3 in amino acids: CSATRGVEQYV. In nucleotides, the CDR3 is TGCAGTGCTACCAGGGGGGTCGAGCAGTACGTC.

The chain is built from TRBV30 and TRBJ2-5; TRBD2 is a possible D gene (6 bases). The assigned J gene may be wrong: the sequence end matches TRBJ2-7 better. The CDR3 runs 15 residues. From germline, CDR1 is GTSNPN and CDR2 SVGIG (reference sequence). As DNA, the CDR3 is TGTGCCTGGAGCGCCTTAGGCGGGAATTTATACGAGCAGTACTTC. It translates to CAWSALGGNLYEQYF.

The chain uses TRBV19 and TRBJ2-7; D gene uncertain. This CDR3 contains 16 residues. V gave up 7 bases and J gave up 2 bases, with 21 bases separating them. Germline lookup yields CDR1 LNHDA and CDR2 SQIVND (reference sequence). In nucleotides, the CDR3 is TGTGCCAGTAAACTCACCGCGGTCGGCGGAACCTACGAGCAGTACTTC. It specifies CASKLTAVGGTYEQYF.

The CDR3 bases are TGCGCCAGCAGCCAAGACCGACAGGGAGGCTACGAGCAGTACTTC. Residues: CASSQDRQGGYEQYF. The chain joins TRBV4-3 to TRBJ2-7; TRBD1 is a possible D gene (7 bases). Germline V gene lookup returns CDR1 LGHNA and CDR2 YSLEER. V was pared by 0 bases and J by 3 bases, with 12 bases between. The CDR3 extends over 15 amino acids.

The chain links TRBV7-2 to TRBJ2-7, with 14 bases identical to TRBD2. The CDR3 loop spans 15 amino acids. The V gene end was trimmed by 5 bases and the J gene end by 5 bases; junction bases not matched to a gene: 5. Germline CDR1 reads SGHTA; CDR2 reads FQGNSA. CDR3 amino acids: CASSTRLAGGHEQYF. CDR3 nucleotides: TGTGCCAGCAGCACCCGACTAGCGGGAGGGCACGAGCAGTACTTC.

The gene calls are TRBV29-1 and TRBJ1-3; tentative D call: TRBD1 (5 bases). CDR1 and CDR2 from the germline V gene are SQVTM and ANQGSEA. Between the trimmed V and J ends, which lost 4 bases and 7 bases, there was a span of 17 bases. The CDR3 is 14 amino acids. The CDR3 DNA reads TGCAGCGTTGCCACGCCAGGGCTGAGGAACACCATATATTTT. Translating gives CSVATPGLRNTIYF.

CDR3 sequence: CSVTSGTYEQYF. In nucleotides, the CDR3 is TGCAGCGTTACTAGCGGGACATACGAGCAGTACTTC. J is TRBJ2-7 and V is TRBV29-1, with 10 bases lining up with TRBD2. Germline V gene data show CDR1 as SQVTM and CDR2 as ANQGSEA. The V gene end was trimmed by 5 bases and the J gene end by 4 bases; junction bases not matched to a gene: 2. The CDR3 spans 12 residues.

The gene calls are TRBV28 and TRBJ2-2; D gene unclear. CDR1 is MDHEN, CDR2 SYDVKM, per germline. Trimming cost V 4 bases and J 1 base, with 10 bases left between them. The CDR3 runs to 15 residues. Here the CDR3 reads CASSWSLKNTGELFF. The CDR3 bases are TGTGCCAGCAGTTGGAGCCTTAAGAACACCGGGGAGCTGTTTTTT.

A word on this clone: Additional DNA sequences in this sample encode the identical CDR3. This chain links TRBV9 with TRBJ2-1, with TRBD1 matching over 7 bases. Trimming took 0 bases from V and 4 from J; bases not matched to a gene: 4. The CDR3 covers 15 residues. Germline loops: CDR1 SGDLS, CDR2 YYNGEE. CDR3 nucleotide sequence: TGTGCCAGCAGCGTAGCCGGGACAGCATACAATGAGCAGTTCTTC. Protein sequence: CASSVAGTAYNEQFF.

V usage is TRBV7-2 and J usage is TRBJ1-2; D may be TRBD1 (5 bases). CDR1 is SGHTA and CDR2 is FQGNSA in the germline V gene. The CDR3 is made up of 15 amino acids. The V gene lost 1 base and the J gene lost 4 bases, with 13 bases spanning the gap. The CDR3 reads CASSLDPARVYGYTF. The DNA of the CDR3 is TGTGCCAGCAGCTTAGATCCGGCCAGGGTCTATGGCTACACCTTC. The full variable domain, in which reference TRBV7-2 and TRBJ1-2 provide the parts outside the CDR3, is GAGVSQSPSNKVTEKGKDVELRCDPISGHTALYWYRQSLGQGLEFLIYFQGNSAPDKSGLPSDRFSAERTGGSVSTLTIQRTQQEDSAVYLCASSLDPARVYGYTFGSGTRLTVV.

This clone occurred once. The rearrangement joins TRBV9 to TRBJ2-2, with 7 bases that match TRBD2. V dropped 2 bases and J dropped 9; count of bases not matched to a gene: 7. The CDR3 consists of 14 residues. CDR1 and CDR2 (germline): SGDLS, YYNGEE. The chain's CDR3 is CASSVGGGTRELFF. In DNA, the CDR3 is TGTGCCAGCAGCGTTGGGGGGGGGACCCGGGAGCTGTTTTTT. The full variable domain, its missing parts supplied by reference TRBV9 and TRBJ2-2, is DSGVTQTPKHLITATGQRVTLRCSPRSGDLSVYWYQQSLDQGLQFLIQYYNGEERAKGNILERFSAQQFPDLHSELNLSSLELGDSALYFCASSVGGGTRELFFGEGSRLTVL.

Note on this clone: Its ends do not fully match the called genes, so a read error is possible. The sample holds other DNA sequences that translate to the same CDR3. The chain combines TRBV19 with TRBJ1-1; 9 positions match TRBD1. In germline, CDR1 is LNHDA, CDR2 SQIVND (reference sequence). CDR3 length equals 16 residues. CDR3 DNA sequence: TGTGCCAGCAGTATCTTACAGGGGGCGACGAACACTGAAGCTTTCTTT. This translates into CASSILQGATNTEAFF.

The V call is TRBV19, the J call TRBJ1-5; D call uncertain. This CDR3 is 15 amino acids long. The V end was cut by 5 bases, the J end by 0 bases, with 11 bases between. Germline CDR1 is LNHDA and CDR2 is SQIVND (reference sequence). The CDR3 bases are TGTGCCAGTAGTTCGCGGTTCGATAGCAATCAGCCCCAGCATTTT. Amino acids: CASSSRFDSNQPQHF.

The chain joins TRBV2 to TRBJ1-5; 7 bases line up with TRBD1. The junction had 3 bases not matched to a gene; V was cut back by 5 bases and J by 2 bases. The CDR3 is 14 amino acids. The germline V gene has CDR1 SNHLY and CDR2 FYNNEI. The CDR3 spells CASSTGQGNQPQHF. CDR3 nucleotides: TGTGCCAGCAGTACAGGACAGGGCAATCAGCCCCAGCATTTT.

The chain joins TRBV5-1 to TRBJ1-5; tentative D call: TRBD1 (6 bases). CDR1 and CDR2 from the germline V gene are SGHRS and YFSETQ. Deletions cut 0 bases from V and 7 bases from J, with 11 bases between. The CDR3 length is 14 residues. The CDR3 DNA reads as TGCGCCAGCAGCTTGGAGGGGGTAGGGCAGCCCCAGCATTTT. Translating gives CASSLEGVGQPQHF.

This clone showed up just a few times. The chain couples TRBV13 to TRBJ2-5, with 7 bases aligning to TRBD1. CDR3 length: 14 amino acids. Germline CDR1 is PRHDT and CDR2 is FYEKMQ (reference sequence). The trim removed 5 bases at V and 3 bases at J, leaving 6 bases unmatched. Here the CDR3 reads CASSRQGFEETQYF. The CDR3, as DNA: TGTGCCAGCAGCCGACAGGGCTTTGAAGAGACCCAGTACTTC.

The chain combines TRBV19 with TRBJ2-2; 9 nucleotides align to TRBD1. This CDR3 contains 17 residues. Germline-derived CDR1 and CDR2 are LNHDA and SQIVND (reference sequence). V gave up 5 bases and J gave up 3 bases; unmatched junction bases: 10. CDR3 region: CASSFGIGQGYTGELFF. The CDR3 region has the DNA TGTGCCAGTAGTTTTGGGATCGGACAGGGGTACACCGGGGAGCTGTTTTTT.

The rearrangement uses TRBV7-8 and TRBJ1-1, with 7 bases aligning to TRBD1. After removal of 5 bases from V and 0 bases from J, the junction contained 12 bases not matched to a gene. CDR3 length equals 17 residues. Germline CDR1 and CDR2: SGHVS and FQNEAQ. The CDR3 sequence: CASSVTGQPPLNTEAFF. In DNA form, the CDR3 reads TGTGCCAGCAGCGTGACAGGGCAGCCACCTCTGAACACTGAAGCTTTCTTT.

The chain uses TRBV27 and TRBJ1-1; perhaps TRBD1 as D (5 bases). CDR1 is MNHEY, CDR2 SMNVEV, per germline (reference sequence). This CDR3 is 15 amino acids long. V lost 7 bases to trimming and J lost 4 bases, with 19 bases between them. The CDR3 coding sequence is TGTGCCAGCAACCCTTTTGGGTGGGGCCTCACTGAAGCTTTCTTT. This sequence encodes CASNPFGWGLTEAFF.

About this clone itself: This sample also contains other DNA sequences that code for the same CDR3. J is TRBJ2-5 and V is TRBV27, with TRBD1 matching over 8 bases. CDR1 and CDR2 (germline): MNHEY, SMNVEV (reference sequence). The CDR3 has 15 amino acids. Germline trimming cut 0 bases from V and 5 bases from J; bases unmatched to any gene: 5. The CDR3 protein is CASSLSGQGRETQYF. CDR3 nucleotide sequence: TGTGCCAGCAGTTTATCAGGACAGGGTCGGGAGACCCAGTACTTC.

This rearrangement joins TRBV7-2 to TRBJ1-1, with a tentative D call TRBD1 (5 bases). Germline CDR1 and CDR2: SGHTA and FQGNSA. Trimming stripped 5 bases from V and 3 bases from J, with 13 bases between. The CDR3 totals 14 residues. In nucleotides, the CDR3 is TGTGCCAGCAGCCTCTTCCCGGGGGACACTGAAGCTTTCTTT. Its protein product is CASSLFPGDTEAFF.

This clone is a singleton in its sample. The V and J genes are TRBV7-3 and TRBJ2-7, with a possible D match to TRBD2 (5 bases). V was shortened by 1 base and J by 13 bases, with 17 bases between the two germline ends. CDR3 length: 13 residues. Germline loops: CDR1 SGHTA, CDR2 FQGTGA. The CDR3 spells CASSLKDSVGKYV. CDR3 coding DNA: TGTGCCAGCAGCTTAAAGGATAGCGTAGGAAAATACGTC.

The chain carries TRBV5-1 and TRBJ2-5; tentative D call: TRBD1 (6 bases). In germline, CDR1 is SGHRS, CDR2 YFSETQ. V was shortened by 0 bases and J by 5 bases, with 17 bases between the two germline ends. There are 16 residues in the CDR3. In nucleotides, the CDR3 is TGCGCCAGCAGCTTGGGCTGGGCAGGGGTGCAGGAGACCCAGTACTTC. This sequence encodes CASSLGWAGVQETQYF. The full variable domain, rest sourced from reference TRBV5-1 and TRBJ2-5, is KAGVTQTPRYLIKTRGQQVTLSCSPISGHRSVSWYQQTPGQGLQFLFEYFSETQRNKGNFPGRFSGRQFSNSRSEMNVSTLELGDSALYLCASSLGWAGVQETQYFGPGTRLLVL.

V gene TRBV27 combines with J gene TRBJ1-2, with a weak D call TRBD1 (6 bases). The germline V gene encodes CDR1 MNHEY and CDR2 SMNVEV (reference sequence). CDR3 size: 16 residues. Trimming cost V 4 bases and J 3 bases, with 18 bases left between them. CDR3 coding DNA: TGTGCCAGCAGTTCCCGACAGGAGGAAATCGACTATGGCTACACCTTC. Its protein product is CASSSRQEEIDYGYTF.